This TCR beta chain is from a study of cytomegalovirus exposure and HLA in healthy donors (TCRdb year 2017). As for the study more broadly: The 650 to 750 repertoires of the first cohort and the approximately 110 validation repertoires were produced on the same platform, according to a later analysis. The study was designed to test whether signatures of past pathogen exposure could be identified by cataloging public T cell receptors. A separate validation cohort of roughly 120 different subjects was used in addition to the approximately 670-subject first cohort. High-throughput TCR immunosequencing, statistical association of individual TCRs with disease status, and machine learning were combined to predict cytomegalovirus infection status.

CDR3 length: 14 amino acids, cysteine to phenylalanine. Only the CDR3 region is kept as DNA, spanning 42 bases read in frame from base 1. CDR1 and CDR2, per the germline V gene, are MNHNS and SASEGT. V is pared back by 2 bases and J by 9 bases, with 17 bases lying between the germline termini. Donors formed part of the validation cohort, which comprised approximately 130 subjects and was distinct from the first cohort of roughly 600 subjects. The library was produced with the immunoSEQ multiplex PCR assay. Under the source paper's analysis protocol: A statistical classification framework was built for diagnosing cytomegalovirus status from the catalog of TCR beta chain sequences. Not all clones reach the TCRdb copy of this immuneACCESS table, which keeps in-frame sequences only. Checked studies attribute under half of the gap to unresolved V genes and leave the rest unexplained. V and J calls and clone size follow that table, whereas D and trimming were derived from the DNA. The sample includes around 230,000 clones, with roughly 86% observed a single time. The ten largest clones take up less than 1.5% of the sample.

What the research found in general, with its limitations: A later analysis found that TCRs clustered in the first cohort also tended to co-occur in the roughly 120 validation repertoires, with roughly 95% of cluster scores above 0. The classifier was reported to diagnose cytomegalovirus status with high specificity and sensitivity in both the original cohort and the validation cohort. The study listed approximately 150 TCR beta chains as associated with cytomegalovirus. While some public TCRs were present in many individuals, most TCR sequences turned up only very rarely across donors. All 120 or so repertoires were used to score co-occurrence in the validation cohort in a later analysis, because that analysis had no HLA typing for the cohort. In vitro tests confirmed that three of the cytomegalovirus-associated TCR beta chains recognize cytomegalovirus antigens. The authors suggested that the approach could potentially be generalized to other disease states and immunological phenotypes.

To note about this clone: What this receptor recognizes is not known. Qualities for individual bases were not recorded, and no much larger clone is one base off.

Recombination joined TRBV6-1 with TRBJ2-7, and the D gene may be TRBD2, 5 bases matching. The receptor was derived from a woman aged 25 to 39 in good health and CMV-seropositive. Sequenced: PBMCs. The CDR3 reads CASSEIGQWSGQYF. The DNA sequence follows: TGTGCCAGCAGTGAAATAGGCCAGTGGAGCGGGCAGTACTTC.